Each of the 18 T cell receptor beta chains below was sequenced from the same sample in a study of T cell responses to AZD1222 COVID-19 vaccine. This table comes from immunoSEQ multiplex PCR, and its TCRdb copy is limited to in-frame clones, with some not included. Here the sample spans 90,000 to 120,000 clones, more than 85% being singletons. The sequencing used peripheral blood, collected on day 0 of AZD1222 vaccination. These receptors came from an adult in good health.

The chain has TRBV29-1 and TRBJ1-3; possibly TRBD1 for D (5 bases). This CDR3 is built from 13 residues. With 6 bases removed from V and 4 bases from J, the gap between germline ends came to 13 bases. Per germline, CDR1 SQVTM and CDR2 ANQGSEA. CDR3 DNA: TGCAGCGTCCTAATTACAGGAGGAAACACCATATATTTT. Its protein product is CSVLITGGNTIYF.

The gene calls are TRBV6-6 and TRBJ2-3; the D is unclear. V was shortened by 2 bases and J by 1 base, with 13 bases between the two germline ends. This CDR3 comprises 16 residues. CDR1 MNHNY and CDR2 SVGAGI come from the germline V gene (reference sequence). The CDR3, as DNA: TGTGCCAGCAGTTACCGGCCTAACCAAGGCACAGATACGCAGTATTTT. Translating gives CASSYRPNQGTDTQYF.

This chain connects TRBV7-9 to TRBJ2-3; D gene uncertain. With 1 base removed from V and 5 bases from J, the gap between germline ends came to 7 bases. CDR1 and CDR2 from the germline V gene are SEHNR and FQNEAQ (reference sequence). This CDR3 comprises 13 residues. The CDR3 DNA is TGTGCCAGCAGCTTAGTTCCCCGAGATACGCAGTATTTT. Its protein product is CASSLVPRDTQYF. The full variable domain, its missing parts supplied by reference TRBV7-9 and TRBJ2-3, is DTGVSQNPRHKITKRGQNVTFRCDPISEHNRLYWYRQTLGQGPEFLTYFQNEAQLEKSRLLSDRFSAERPKGSFSTLEIQRTEQGDSAMYLCASSLVPRDTQYFGPGTRLTVL.

The genes are TRBV28 and TRBJ2-7; unclear D gene. The germline gives CDR1 MDHEN, CDR2 SYDVKM. Between the trimmed V and J ends, which lost 5 bases and 1 base, there was a span of 12 bases. The CDR3 totals 14 residues. CDR3 amino acids: CASSNRVTSYEQYF. The CDR3 DNA sequence: TGTGCCAGCAGTAACCGGGTCACATCCTACGAGCAGTACTTC.

The chain employs TRBV5-1 and TRBJ2-7; 13 bases are shared with TRBD2. This CDR3 region has 16 residues. CDR1 is SGHRS, CDR2 YFSETQ, per germline. V lost 1 base and J lost 6; bases outside the gene matches: 7. The CDR3: CASSLQRTSGRGEQYF. In nucleotides, the CDR3 is TGCGCCAGCAGCTTGCAAAGGACTAGCGGGAGAGGCGAGCAGTACTTC.

The CDR3 nucleotides read TGTGCCAGTAGTACGAGGGAGTCCTACGAGCAGTACTTC. This encodes CASSTRESYEQYF. V is TRBV19 and J is TRBJ2-7; D possibly corresponds to TRBD2 (5 bases). Deletions cut 4 bases from V and 1 base from J, with 8 bases between. Per the germline V gene, CDR1 is LNHDA and CDR2 is SQIVND (reference sequence). The CDR3 loop spans 13 amino acids.

The genes are TRBV29-1 and TRBJ2-7; 13 positions agree with TRBD2. The CDR3 consists of 15 residues. Trimming took 7 bases from V and 1 from J; bases not matched to a gene: 7. Germline V CDR1 and CDR2: SQVTM, ANQGSEA. In nucleotides, the CDR3 is TGCAGCGCCAGGACTAGCGGGAGAGGATCCTACGAGCAGTACTTC. Its protein is CSARTSGRGSYEQYF.

This sequence joins TRBV7-9 and TRBJ1-4; the match to TRBD1 covers 7 bases. Germline V gene sequence: CDR1 SEHNR, CDR2 FQNEAQ (reference sequence). This CDR3 is 14 amino acids long. V gave up 3 bases and J gave up 8 bases; unmatched junction bases: 6. The CDR3 DNA follows: TGTGCCAGCAGCTTCAACAGGGGAGGCGAAAAACTGTTTTTT. Translating gives CASSFNRGGEKLFF. The variable domain in full, completed from reference TRBV7-9 and TRBJ1-4, reads DTGVSQNPRHKITKRGQNVTFRCDPISEHNRLYWYRQTLGQGPEFLTYFQNEAQLEKSRLLSDRFSAERPKGSFSTLEIQRTEQGDSAMYLCASSFNRGGEKLFFGSGTQLSVL.

The chain has TRBV7-2 and TRBJ2-1, with TRBD2 identical over 11 bases. The germline CDR1 and CDR2 sequences are SGHTA and FQGNSA. This CDR3 is built from 16 residues. The V and J ends lost 4 bases and 8 bases, in that order; junction bases with no gene match: 10. The CDR3 DNA follows: TGTGCCAGCAGCTCCCGATTACTAGCGGGAGTCGATGAGCAGTTCTTC. This sequence encodes CASSSRLLAGVDEQFF.

This chain links TRBV9 with TRBJ1-2; D call uncertain. The germline V gene encodes CDR1 SGDLS and CDR2 YYNGEE. Trimming removed 3 bases at V and 0 bases at J, with 6 bases between. CDR3 length: 13 amino acids. DNA for the CDR3: TGTGCCAGCAGCGAGGCGCCTAACTATGGCTACACCTTC. Amino acid sequence: CASSEAPNYGYTF.

J is TRBJ2-2 and V is TRBV11-3; D remains ambiguous. V shed 6 bases and J shed 7 bases, with 9 bases lying between them. This CDR3 region has 12 residues. Germline V gene data show CDR1 as SGHNT and CDR2 as YENEEA. The CDR3 coding sequence is TGTGCCAGCAGACCTGAAGGCGGGGAGCTGTTTTTT. Residues: CASRPEGGELFF.

The V and J genes are TRBV10-3 and TRBJ2-3; D is ambiguous. V lost 3 bases and J 2 bases, leaving 9 bases between the germline ends. The germline V gene encodes CDR1 ENHRY and CDR2 SYGVKD. This CDR3 comprises 14 residues. This CDR3 reads CAISDPTYTDTQYF. CDR3 nucleotides: TGTGCCATCAGTGACCCTACCTACACAGATACGCAGTATTTT.

The V and J genes are TRBV18 and TRBJ2-7; 7 bases align to TRBD1. Germline loops: CDR1 KGHSH, CDR2 LQKENI. The CDR3 is 16 residues long. The V and J ends lost 3 bases and 2 bases, in that order; junction bases with no gene match: 10. The CDR3 sequence is CASSPHDRAWAYEQYF. DNA for the CDR3: TGTGCCAGCTCACCTCACGACAGGGCCTGGGCCTACGAGCAGTACTTC.

This rearrangement joins TRBV28 to TRBJ2-4; D remains ambiguous. CDR3 length: 15 residues. Deletions cut 4 bases from V and 3 bases from J, with 13 bases between. Germline loops: CDR1 MDHEN, CDR2 SYDVKM. CDR3 nucleotide sequence: TGTGCCAGCAGTTCCGGTACCCTTGGCAAAAACATTCAGTACTTC. Translating gives CASSSGTLGKNIQYF. The full variable domain, with the rest looked up from reference TRBV28 and TRBJ2-4, is DVKVTQSSRYLVKRTGEKVFLECVQDMDHENMFWYRQDPGLGLRLIYFSYDVKMKEKGDIPEGYSVSREKKERFSLILESASTNQTSMYLCASSSGTLGKNIQYFGAGTRLSVL.

In nucleotides, the CDR3 is TGTGCCAGCACCCTTGGAGGCATAACATACGAGCAGTACTTC. Protein: CASTLGGITYEQYF. This rearrangement joins TRBV5-6 to TRBJ2-7, with D tentatively TRBD2 (5 bases). Germline V CDR1 and CDR2: SGHDT, YYEEEE. This CDR3 is 14 amino acids long. The germline V and J ends were trimmed by 6 bases and 4 bases, with 17 bases remaining between them.

V gene TRBV5-1 combines with J gene TRBJ1-3; the D is unclear. Per the germline V gene, CDR1 is SGHRS and CDR2 is YFSETQ. Trimming stripped 0 bases from V and 0 bases from J, with 1 base between. The CDR3 sequence is 13 residues long. CDR3 loop: CASSLGSGNTIYF. Here the CDR3 DNA reads TGCGCCAGCAGCTTGGGCTCTGGAAACACCATATATTTT.

This clone occurred once. V and J are TRBV6-5 and TRBJ2-2; weak D call: TRBD1 (6 bases). The CDR3 spans 15 residues. CDR1 and CDR2 (germline): MNHEY, SVGAGI. V lost 10 bases, J lost 3 bases, and 18 bases lay in between. CDR3 region: CATISRGKDTGELFF. The CDR3 region has the DNA TGTGCCACCATATCGAGGGGGAAGGACACCGGGGAGCTGTTTTTT.

The rearrangement links TRBV2 to TRBJ2-1; D may be TRBD1 (6 bases). Germline V gives CDR1 SNHLY, CDR2 FYNNEI. The CDR3 length is 13 residues. V lost 6 bases and J 5 bases, leaving 11 bases between the germline ends. CDR3 sequence reads: CASRDDRNNEQFF. The CDR3 bases are TGTGCCAGCAGGGATGACAGGAACAATGAGCAGTTCTTC.